Only a few counts were recorded for the clone carrying this T cell receptor (beta chain). Its antigen is undetermined. The data stem from a study of blood T cells in healthy people across ages. Study outcomes and limitations: One million T cells yielded diversity estimates that were considered underestimates.

V lost 0 bases to trimming and J lost 0 bases, with 8 bases between them. CDR1 and CDR2 from the germline V gene are ENHRY and SYGVKD. This CDR3 region has 15 residues. Combining a sample-barcoded 5' primer with a J-beta primer mix, a second PCR ran for 7 to 11 cycles. TCRdb recomputed calls from the 5' RACE reads with MiXCR, one row per CDR3 protein. This table has 1.5 million to 2 million distinct CDR3 sequences, around 50% appearing once. The origin of this receptor is a middle-aged woman in good health. The V and J genes are TRBV10-3 and TRBJ1-2; D gene ambiguous. Source material: blood. The CDR3 nucleotides are TGTGCCATCAGTGAGTCGGGCAAGACTAACTATGGCTACACCTTC. Its protein product is CAISESGKTNYGYTF.